Listed here are 24 T cell receptor beta chains from one sample, sequenced in a study of T-cell memory formation after mild COVID-19. One entry per CDR3 protein results from TCRdb running MiXCR on the 5' RACE reads. This table holds just over 400,000 distinct CDR3 sequences, about a quarter found once. The sample comprised PBMCs or a T cell subset sorted from them (not recorded which). The source of these receptors is an adult woman who had mild COVID-19 (a few samples of this study predate the infection). Cell type and time point are not known.

The V call is TRBV12-3 or TRBV12-4, the J call TRBJ2-5; 8 nucleotides match TRBD1. V was clipped by 4 bases and J by 2 bases; unmatched bases: 6. There are 15 residues in the CDR3. The CDR3, as DNA: TGTGCCAGCAGTTGGTACAGGGGGGAACAAGAGACCCAGTACTTC. Translating it yields CASSWYRGEQETQYF.

The chain carries TRBV19 and TRBJ2-2, with 11 positions matching TRBD1. There are 16 residues in the CDR3. Per the germline V gene, CDR1 is LNHDA and CDR2 is SQIVND (reference sequence). The V segment lost 6 bases and the J segment 4 bases; nucleotides outside the gene matches: 7. CDR3 coding DNA: TGTGCCAGTAGAAGTGCCGGGACAGGGGGCACCGGGGAGCTGTTTTTT. This gives the protein CASRSAGTGGTGELFF.

This clonotype was observed a few times. V gene TRBV6-1 combines with J gene TRBJ2-7; maybe TRBD2 (6 bases). The CDR3 totals 13 residues. Looked up from germline, CDR1 is MNHNS and CDR2 is SASEGT. V dropped 0 bases and J dropped 6 bases, with 9 bases sitting between them. The CDR3 nucleotides read TGTGCCAGCAGTGAAGCCTGGGGAGGCGAGCAGTACTTC. Translating it yields CASSEAWGGEQYF.

This chain connects TRBV6-6 to TRBJ2-7; D may be TRBD1 or TRBD2 (5 bases each). The CDR3 consists of 13 residues. The germline V and J ends were trimmed by 6 bases and 1 base, with 10 bases remaining between them. CDR1 and CDR2 (germline): MNHNY, SVGAGI (reference sequence). The DNA for the CDR3 is TGTGCCAGCAGGGGACGGGATTCCTACGAGCAGTACTTC. This codes for CASRGRDSYEQYF.

This chain joins TRBV7-9 and TRBJ1-1, with 7 positions matching TRBD1. V shed 6 bases, J shed 7 bases, and the junction held 8 bases outside the gene matches. Germline CDR1 reads SEHNR; CDR2 reads FQNEAQ (reference sequence). The CDR3 contains 13 residues. The CDR3 spells CASRDTGDDEAFF. The CDR3 coding sequence is TGTGCCAGCAGGGACACAGGGGACGATGAAGCTTTCTTT.

The chain recombines TRBV12-3 or TRBV12-4 with TRBJ2-2; unclear D gene. Trimming took off 5 bases at V and 5 bases at J, with 9 bases between the two ends. The CDR3 consists of 13 residues. The CDR3 nucleotides are TGTGCCAGCAGTCCCAAGCATACCGGGGAGCTGTTTTTT. Translated, it gives CASSPKHTGELFF.

This chain connects TRBV7-3 to TRBJ1-1, with D unclear. V lost 0 bases, J lost 10 bases, and 12 bases lay in between. The germline CDR1 and CDR2 sequences are SGHTA and FQGTGA. The CDR3 is 13 amino acids. The CDR3 DNA sequence: TGTGCCAGCAGCTTAACCAGCTGGTCAGTAGCTTTCTTT. This codes for CASSLTSWSVAFF.

This clonotype was picked up a small number of times. The genes are TRBV20-1 and TRBJ2-7, with 10 bases that match TRBD1. The CDR3 has 15 amino acids. The J segment lost 2 bases and the V segment lost 0 bases, leaving 4 bases of the junction unmatched. From germline, CDR1 is DFQATT and CDR2 SNEGSKA (reference sequence). The CDR3 loop is CSARDGGQGAYEQYF. The CDR3 DNA follows: TGCAGTGCTAGAGATGGAGGACAGGGGGCCTACGAGCAGTACTTC.

This clonotype has only one observation. The V gene is TRBV11-3, the J gene TRBJ2-2; maybe TRBD1 (6 bases). This CDR3 spans 15 amino acids. Trimming pared 5 bases from V and 0 bases from J, leaving 10 bases between. Germline CDR1 reads SGHNT; CDR2 reads YENEEA. CDR3 nucleotides: TGTGCCAGCAGCGGACACAGGGCGAACACCGGGGAGCTGTTTTTT. Amino acids: CASSGHRANTGELFF.

This clonotype was seen a few times. This chain joins TRBV7-3 and TRBJ2-3, with TRBD2 matching over 9 bases. The V gene end was trimmed by 4 bases and the J gene end by 2 bases; junction bases not matched to a gene: 10. CDR3 length: 17 amino acids. Germline CDR1 and CDR2: SGHTA and FQGTGA. The CDR3 is CASSSSPAGGLTDTQYF. The CDR3 DNA reads as TGTGCCAGCAGCTCCTCCCCAGCGGGGGGACTCACAGATACGCAGTATTTT.

This clonotype was counted ten times or more. The chain has TRBV7-2 and TRBJ1-1; D remains unclear. V lost 6 bases to trimming and J lost 2 bases, with 13 bases between them. This CDR3 has 14 residues. Germline CDR1 is SGHTA and CDR2 is FQGNSA. The CDR3 DNA sequence: TGTGCCAGCAGACCCCGGGTGGGTAACACTGAAGCTTTCTTT. Translated: CASRPRVGNTEAFF.

The chain uses TRBV9 and TRBJ1-2; possible D gene TRBD1, 5 bases. Trimming took off 4 bases at V and 3 bases at J, with 19 bases between the two ends. The CDR3 covers 16 residues. Germline V gives CDR1 SGDLS, CDR2 YYNGEE. Here the CDR3 reads CASSPSAGKGDYGYTF. In DNA form, the CDR3 reads TGTGCCAGCAGCCCCAGCGCCGGGAAAGGGGACTATGGCTACACCTTC.

This clonotype was seen only a few times. V is TRBV7-3 and J is TRBJ1-1, with D perhaps matching TRBD1 (5 bases). Looked up from germline, CDR1 is SGHTA and CDR2 is FQGTGA. The CDR3 extends over 13 amino acids. Between the trimmed V and J ends, which lost 5 bases and 1 base, there was a span of 8 bases. The CDR3 region has the DNA TGTGCCAGCAGCGTCCAGGGGAACACTGAAGCTTTCTTT. It translates to CASSVQGNTEAFF.

In its sample, this clonotype was seen a few times. Here the CDR3 reads CASSLVIPTPTDTQYF. CDR3 DNA: TGTGCCAGCAGTTTAGTAATCCCCACCCCCACAGATACGCAGTATTTT. The chain employs TRBV12-3 or TRBV12-4 and TRBJ2-3; no reliable D call. Trimming left V 1 base short and J 2 bases short, with 13 bases between. The CDR3 runs 16 residues.

The sample holds a few counts of this clonotype. The chain links TRBV9 to TRBJ2-1; TRBD2 matches at 9 bases. Germline CDR1 SGDLS, CDR2 YYNGEE. The V segment lost 0 bases and the J segment 6 bases; nucleotides outside the gene matches: 7. The CDR3 consists of 16 residues. The chain's CDR3 is CASSVESGRFGNEQFF. CDR3 DNA sequence: TGTGCCAGCAGCGTAGAGAGCGGGAGGTTCGGCAATGAGCAGTTCTTC.

This rearrangement joins TRBV12-3 or TRBV12-4 to TRBJ1-2; 7 nucleotides match TRBD1. The J segment lost 6 bases and the V segment lost 5 bases, leaving 9 bases of the junction unmatched. The CDR3 is 14 residues long. The chain's CDR3 is CASSQRGRGDGYTF. The DNA of the CDR3 is TGTGCCAGCAGTCAAAGGGGCAGGGGGGATGGCTACACCTTC.

This clonotype was detected only a few times. The chain couples TRBV30 to TRBJ2-7, with 9 bases matching TRBD2. Looked up from germline, CDR1 is GTSNPN and CDR2 is SVGIG (reference sequence). After removal of 5 bases from V and 3 bases from J, the junction contained 5 bases not matched to a gene. The CDR3 totals 13 residues. The CDR3 nucleotides are TGTGCCTGGGCTAGCGGGATCGTCTACGAGCAGTACTTC. Residues: CAWASGIVYEQYF.

The chain is built from TRBV5-5 and TRBJ1-6, with TRBD1 matching 9 bases. V was clipped by 4 bases and J by 14 bases; unmatched bases: 7. Germline CDR1 is SGHKS and CDR2 is YYEKEE (reference sequence). This CDR3 contains 13 residues. The CDR3 nucleotides read TGTGCCAGCAGCGTGGGGACAGGGTACACCCTCCACTTT. It specifies CASSVGTGYTLHF.

This sequence joins TRBV19 and TRBJ1-5; TRBD1 aligns across 7 bases. CDR3 length: 14 amino acids. Germline V gives CDR1 LNHDA, CDR2 SQIVND (reference sequence). Unmatched junction bases numbered 14, after V lost 7 bases and J lost 11 bases. The CDR3, as DNA: TGTGCCAGTAAGATCCCGGGACAGCAATCAGCCCAGCATTTT. Encoded protein: CASKIPGQQSAQHF.

The chain recombines TRBV12-3 or TRBV12-4 with TRBJ1-5; 8 bases map to TRBD1. CDR3 size: 14 residues. J was trimmed by 7 bases and V by 6 bases; bases with no gene match: 8. The CDR3 region has the DNA TGTGCCAGCAGCGACCGGACAGGGAAGCAGCCCCAGCATTTT. This gives the protein CASSDRTGKQPQHF.

This rearrangement joins TRBV4-1 to TRBJ2-3; 14 nucleotides match TRBD2. V shed 4 bases and J 3 bases; nucleotides not matched to a gene: 9. CDR3 length: 18 residues. Germline V gene lookup returns CDR1 MGHRA and CDR2 YSYEKL. In DNA form, the CDR3 reads TGCGCCAGCAGCCCGCCGGGACTAGCGGGAGTAGGTACAGATACGCAGTATTTT. It specifies CASSPPGLAGVGTDTQYF.

This clonotype was counted only a few times. The rearrangement links TRBV4-1 to TRBJ2-7; 9 bases fit TRBD1. Germline V lookup: CDR1 MGHRA, CDR2 YSYEKL. CDR3 length equals 15 residues. After removal of 3 bases from V and 6 bases from J, the junction contained 9 bases not matched to a gene. This CDR3 is CASSHPGQGKREQYF. The DNA for the CDR3 is TGCGCCAGCAGCCACCCGGGACAGGGAAAACGCGAGCAGTACTTC.

The chain joins TRBV19 to TRBJ2-1; 9 nucleotides match TRBD2. V trimming: 4 bases; J trimming: 1 base; junction bases outside the gene matches: 23. This CDR3 spans 22 amino acids. Germline V gives CDR1 LNHDA, CDR2 SQIVND (reference sequence). CDR3 sequence: CASSTPPGGISGRSTSYNEQFF. CDR3 DNA sequence: TGTGCCAGTAGTACTCCCCCAGGGGGGATTAGCGGGAGATCCACGTCCTACAATGAGCAGTTCTTC.

This clonotype has more than one count but fewer than ten. The chain is built from TRBV5-5 and TRBJ2-2; 8 bases are shared with TRBD1. The CDR3 runs 16 residues. After removal of 6 bases from V and 3 bases from J, the junction contained 10 bases not matched to a gene. Germline V CDR1 and CDR2: SGHKS, YYEKEE (reference sequence). The CDR3 protein is CASTTLPQGDTGELFF. CDR3 coding DNA: TGTGCCAGCACAACCTTACCACAGGGGGACACCGGGGAGCTGTTTTTT.